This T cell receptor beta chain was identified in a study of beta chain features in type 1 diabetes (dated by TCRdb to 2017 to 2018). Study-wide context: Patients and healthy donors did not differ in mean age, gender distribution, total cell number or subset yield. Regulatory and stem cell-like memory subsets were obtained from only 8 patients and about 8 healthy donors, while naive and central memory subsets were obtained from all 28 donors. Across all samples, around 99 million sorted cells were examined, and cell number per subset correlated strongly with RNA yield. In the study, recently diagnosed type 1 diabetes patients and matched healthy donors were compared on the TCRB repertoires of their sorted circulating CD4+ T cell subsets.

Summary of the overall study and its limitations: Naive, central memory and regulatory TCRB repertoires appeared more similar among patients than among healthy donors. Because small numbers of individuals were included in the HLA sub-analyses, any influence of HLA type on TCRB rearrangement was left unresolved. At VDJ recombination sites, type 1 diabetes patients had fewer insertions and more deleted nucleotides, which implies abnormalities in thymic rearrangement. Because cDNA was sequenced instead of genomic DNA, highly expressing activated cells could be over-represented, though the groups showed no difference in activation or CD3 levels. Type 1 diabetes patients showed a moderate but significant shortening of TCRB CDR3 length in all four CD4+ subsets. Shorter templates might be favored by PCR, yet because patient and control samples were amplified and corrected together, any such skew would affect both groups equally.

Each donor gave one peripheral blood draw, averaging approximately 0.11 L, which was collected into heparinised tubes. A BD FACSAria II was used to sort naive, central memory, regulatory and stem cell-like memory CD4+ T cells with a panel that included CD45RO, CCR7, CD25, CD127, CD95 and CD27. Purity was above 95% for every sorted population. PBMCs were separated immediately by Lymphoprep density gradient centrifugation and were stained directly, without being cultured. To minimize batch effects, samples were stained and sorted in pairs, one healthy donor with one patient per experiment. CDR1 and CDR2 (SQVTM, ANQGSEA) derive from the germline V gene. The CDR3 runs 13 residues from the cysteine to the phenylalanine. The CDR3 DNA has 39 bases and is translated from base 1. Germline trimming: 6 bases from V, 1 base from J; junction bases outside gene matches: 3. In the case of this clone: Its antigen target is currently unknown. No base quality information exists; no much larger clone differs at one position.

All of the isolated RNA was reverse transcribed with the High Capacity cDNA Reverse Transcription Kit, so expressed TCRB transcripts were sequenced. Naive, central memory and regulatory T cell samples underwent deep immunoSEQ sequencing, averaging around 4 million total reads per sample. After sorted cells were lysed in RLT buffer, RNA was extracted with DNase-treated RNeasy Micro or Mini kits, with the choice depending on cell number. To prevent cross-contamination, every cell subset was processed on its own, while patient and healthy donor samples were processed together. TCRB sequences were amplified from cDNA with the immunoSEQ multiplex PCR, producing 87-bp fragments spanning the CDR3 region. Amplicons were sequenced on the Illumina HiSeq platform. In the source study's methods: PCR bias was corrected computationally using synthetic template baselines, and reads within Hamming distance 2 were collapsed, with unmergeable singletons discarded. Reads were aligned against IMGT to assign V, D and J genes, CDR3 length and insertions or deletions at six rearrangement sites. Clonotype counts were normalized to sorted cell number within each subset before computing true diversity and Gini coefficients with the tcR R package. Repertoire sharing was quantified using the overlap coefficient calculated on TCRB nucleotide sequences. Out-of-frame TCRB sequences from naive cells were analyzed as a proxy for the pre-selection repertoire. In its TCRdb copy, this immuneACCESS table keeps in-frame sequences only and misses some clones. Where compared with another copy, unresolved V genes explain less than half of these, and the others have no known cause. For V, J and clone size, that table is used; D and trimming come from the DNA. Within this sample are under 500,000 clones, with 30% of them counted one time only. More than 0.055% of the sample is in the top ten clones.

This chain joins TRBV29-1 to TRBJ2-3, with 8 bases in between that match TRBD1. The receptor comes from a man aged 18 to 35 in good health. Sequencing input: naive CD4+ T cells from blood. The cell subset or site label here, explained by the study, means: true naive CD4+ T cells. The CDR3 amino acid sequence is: CSVQGAGTDTQYF. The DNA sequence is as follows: TGCAGCGTCCAGGGGGCTGGCACAGATACGCAGTATTTT.